This TCR beta chain was sequenced for a study of response to subunit inactivated influenza vaccine. Via MiXCR, TCRdb re-called the RT-PCR reads, giving one row per CDR3 protein. The sample yields 530,000 or so distinct CDR3 sequences, over 25% seen once. Germline lookup yields CDR1 LNHDA and CDR2 SQIVND (reference sequence). The V and J ends lost 7 bases and 2 bases respectively, with 15 bases between them. This CDR3 has 16 residues. The chain couples TRBV19 to TRBJ2-6; D remains ambiguous. This receptor was taken from a man aged 50 or older who received an inactivated influenza vaccine. The sequencing used CD4+ T cells sorted from PBMCs, collected around 5 days after vaccination. The CDR3 nucleotides are TGTGCCAGTAAAGCAGTTGCGATGCCTGGGGCCAACGTCCTGACTTTC. Translating gives CASKAVAMPGANVLTF.